This T cell receptor beta chain originates from a study of T cell repertoires in cytomegalovirus infection. About the research overall: Through public TCR beta signatures, both CMV infection and matching HLA type were indicated. Overall study findings and caveats: The study found HLA-C-restricted CMV-specific TCR beta clonotypes dominating the ex vivo response. Carriers of CMV and the relevant HLA type were discriminated by public TCR beta frequency.

TCRdb itself ran the reads through MiXCR, one entry per CDR3 protein. The sample lists over 250,000 distinct CDR3 sequences, 25% occurring once. CDR1 is SGHDT and CDR2 is YYEEEE in the germline V gene. The trim removed 0 bases at V and 4 bases at J, leaving 2 bases unmatched. CDR3 length: 14 amino acids. Points on this clonotype: The antigen remains undetermined.

The V and J genes are TRBV5-6 and TRBJ1-1; TRBD1 matches 8 bases. The sequencing input was PBMCs. This receptor was obtained from a human donor in good health (CMV status not recorded). Some clones in this sample may be carry-over from other donors' samples. CDR3 residues: CASSLGQGTTEAFF. The CDR3, as DNA: TGTGCCAGCAGCTTGGGACAGGGGACCACTGAAGCTTTCTTT.